Given below is one TCR beta chain in context. The data stem from a study of blood T cell repertoires in COVID-19. In the study overall: Sites in the United States, Italy and Spain provided acute and convalescent COVID-19 samples.

Some clones are missing from TCRdb's copy, which holds only in-frame ones; the method was immunoSEQ multiplex PCR. This sample has about 37,000 clones, with approximately 80% found just once. Sequences were obtained from peripheral blood. The receptor's source is a woman in her 70s with acute or convalescent COVID-19.

The CDR3 nucleotides are TGTGCCAGCAGCACCAGGGGTCCAGATACGCAGTATTTT. Amino acid sequence: CASSTRGPDTQYF. The chain recombines TRBV7-9 with TRBJ2-3; tentative D call: TRBD1 (6 bases). Deletions cut 5 bases from V and 4 bases from J, with 10 bases between. The CDR3 covers 13 residues. Germline V gene data show CDR1 as SEHNR and CDR2 as FQNEAQ (reference sequence).